The T cell receptor (beta chain) under discussion was sequenced for a study of CD8 T cells in ankylosing spondylitis. In this sample, this clonotype turned up many times. Each CDR3 protein is one row after TCRdb ran MiXCR on the 5' RACE reads. The sample lists 35,000 to 50,000 distinct CDR3 sequences; approximately 9.9% were seen once. V was pared by 4 bases and J by 3 bases, with 14 bases between. This CDR3 has 14 residues. Germline CDR1 reads SGHRS; CDR2 reads YFSETQ. The V call is TRBV5-1, the J call TRBJ2-7; maybe TRBD1 (5 bases). This TCR was recovered from a male donor with ankylosing spondylitis or in good health (not recorded which). Sequencing was carried out using blood, either unsorted or a sorted T cell fraction (not recorded which). CDR3 nucleotide sequence: TGCGCCAGCAGCATGATACAGGACGGCTACGAGCAGTACTTC. Translated, it gives CASSMIQDGYEQYF.